A single sample gave rise to the 16 T cell receptor beta chains below, sequenced in a study of T cell responses to AZD1222 COVID-19 vaccine. Only in-frame clones appear in the TCRdb table, and some are missing; sequencing was by immunoSEQ multiplex PCR. Here the sample spans fewer than 200,000 clones, more than 90% being singletons. The material sequenced was peripheral blood, taken on day 0 of AZD1222 vaccination. Receptors originate from an adult in good health.

CDR3 in amino acids: CASSLRSPSGANVLTF. DNA of the CDR3: TGTGCCAGCAGCTTACGATCCCCCTCTGGGGCCAACGTCCTGACTTTC. The rearrangement links TRBV7-9 to TRBJ2-6; D is unclear. Between the trimmed V and J ends, which lost 2 bases and 0 bases, there was a span of 8 bases. The germline gives CDR1 SEHNR, CDR2 FQNEAQ (reference sequence). CDR3 length: 16 amino acids. Combining the CDR3 with reference TRBV7-9 and TRBJ2-6 gives the whole variable domain DTGVSQNPRHKITKRGQNVTFRCDPISEHNRLYWYRQTLGQGPEFLTYFQNEAQLEKSRLLSDRFSAERPKGSFSTLEIQRTEQGDSAMYLCASSLRSPSGANVLTFGAGSRLTVL.

This clone was observed a few times. The chain recombines TRBV7-8 with TRBJ2-7; maybe TRBD1 (5 bases). The V end lost 1 base, the J end lost 4 bases, and 11 bases lay between the germline ends. The V gene's germline CDR1 is SGHVS and CDR2 FQNEAQ. This CDR3 contains 14 residues. This CDR3 is CASSLVGQAYEQYF. CDR3 DNA sequence: TGTGCCAGCAGCTTAGTGGGGCAAGCTTACGAGCAGTACTTC.

The V call is TRBV4-1, the J call TRBJ2-5; D remains unclear. CDR1 is MGHRA, CDR2 YSYEKL, per germline. V shed 0 bases and J shed 1 base, with 15 bases lying between them. The length of the CDR3 is 17 residues. The CDR3: CASSQDGLETLQETQYF. Here the CDR3 DNA reads TGCGCCAGCAGCCAAGATGGTCTCGAGACACTCCAAGAGACCCAGTACTTC.

The chain has TRBV7-9 and TRBJ1-2; D gene uncertain. V lost 4 bases, J lost 6 bases, and 12 bases lay in between. Germline CDR1 is SEHNR and CDR2 is FQNEAQ (reference sequence). The CDR3 runs 13 residues. The CDR3 loop is CASSSSRLDGYTF. The CDR3 DNA follows: TGTGCCAGCAGCTCCTCCCGGCTTGATGGCTACACCTTC.

The gene calls are TRBV7-2 and TRBJ1-1; D may be TRBD1 (5 bases). The germline gives CDR1 SGHTA, CDR2 FQGNSA. There are 14 residues in the CDR3. The V and J ends lost 4 bases and 4 bases respectively, with 13 bases between them. CDR3 protein: CASSSQGGGTEAFF. The CDR3 nucleotides are TGTGCCAGCAGCTCCCAGGGCGGGGGCACTGAAGCTTTCTTT.

The chain couples TRBV2 to TRBJ1-2, with 8 bases matching TRBD1. The CDR3 has 15 residues. Trimming at V came to 6 bases and at J to 3 bases, leaving 9 bases not matched to a gene. Germline V gene lookup returns CDR1 SNHLY and CDR2 FYNNEI. The CDR3 loop is CASSRQGWEDYGYTF. The CDR3 DNA reads TGTGCCAGCAGCCGACAGGGGTGGGAGGACTATGGCTACACCTTC.

This chain links TRBV6-6 with TRBJ1-2; 7 bases map to TRBD1. This CDR3 is 15 amino acids long. J gave up 4 bases and V 4 bases, and 9 bases lay outside the gene matches. Per the germline V gene, CDR1 is MNHNY and CDR2 is SVGAGI (reference sequence). The CDR3 DNA is TGTGCCAGCAGTTCCTTGACAGGGCTGGGCTATGGCTACACCTTC. It specifies CASSSLTGLGYGYTF.

The CDR3 is CASSAGTSGAGGQETQYF. The CDR3 DNA reads TGTGCCAGCAGCGCCGGGACTAGCGGTGCCGGTGGCCAAGAGACCCAGTACTTC. The rearrangement uses TRBV9 and TRBJ2-5, with 11 positions matching TRBD2. V gave up 3 bases and J gave up 1 base; unmatched junction bases: 11. In germline, CDR1 is SGDLS, CDR2 YYNGEE. This CDR3 has 18 amino acids.

This sequence joins TRBV2 and TRBJ1-5; maybe TRBD1 (6 bases). The V gene's germline CDR1 is SNHLY and CDR2 FYNNEI. The CDR3 has 15 residues. Trimming left V 4 bases short and J 2 bases short, with 12 bases between. The CDR3, as DNA: TGTGCCAGCAGTGGGAGGAACAGGGGCAATCAGCCCCAGCATTTT. Its protein product is CASSGRNRGNQPQHF.

The chain has TRBV5-1 and TRBJ1-5; a weak D match, TRBD1 (5 bases). Per germline, CDR1 SGHRS and CDR2 YFSETQ. This CDR3 has 15 residues. Trimming removed 4 bases at V and 2 bases at J, with 13 bases between. The CDR3 region is CASSTEGLGNQPQHF. CDR3 in DNA: TGCGCCAGCAGCACAGAGGGGCTCGGCAATCAGCCCCAGCATTTT.

V gene TRBV5-1 combines with J gene TRBJ2-2, with D possibly being TRBD1 (6 bases). Germline assignment: CDR1 SGHRS and CDR2 YFSETQ. V gave up 5 bases and J gave up 3 bases, with 8 bases separating them. CDR3 size: 13 residues. CDR3 sequence (DNA): TGCGCCAGCAGTCCAGGGGACACCGGGGAGCTGTTTTTT. It codes for CASSPGDTGELFF.

This chain joins TRBV6-5 and TRBJ1-5, with no clear D. V was pared by 2 bases and J by 11 bases, with 13 bases between. The CDR3 runs 13 residues. CDR1 and CDR2 from the germline V gene are MNHEY and SVGAGI. This CDR3 is CASSYGRELTQHF. The DNA of the CDR3 is TGTGCCAGCAGTTACGGTCGGGAGTTGACCCAGCATTTT.

V usage is TRBV5-1 and J usage is TRBJ2-7, with D possibly matching TRBD1 (6 bases). Germline CDR1 and CDR2: SGHRS and YFSETQ. V dropped 8 bases and J dropped 2 bases, with 17 bases sitting between them. The CDR3 totals 14 residues. The CDR3 protein is CARRRIQGTYEQYF. The CDR3 bases are TGCGCCAGAAGGAGAATACAGGGAACCTACGAGCAGTACTTC. The full variable domain, with the rest looked up from reference TRBV5-1 and TRBJ2-7, is KAGVTQTPRYLIKTRGQQVTLSCSPISGHRSVSWYQQTPGQGLQFLFEYFSETQRNKGNFPGRFSGRQFSNSRSEMNVSTLELGDSALYLCARRRIQGTYEQYFGPGTRLTVT.

The chain carries TRBV5-1 and TRBJ2-2; D perhaps matches TRBD2 (5 bases). Trimming took off 0 bases at V and 5 bases at J, with 8 bases between the two ends. The CDR3 has 14 residues. Germline loops: CDR1 SGHRS, CDR2 YFSETQ. CDR3 in DNA: TGCGCCAGCAGCTTGGGTCCGGGGACCGGGGAGCTGTTTTTT. Translated, it gives CASSLGPGTGELFF.

This rearrangement joins TRBV6-2 or TRBV6-3 to TRBJ1-2, with D hard to call. The CDR3 has 12 residues. Trimming took off 4 bases at V and 0 bases at J, with 3 bases between the two ends. Looked up from germline, CDR1 is MNHEY and CDR2 is SVGEGT. In DNA form, the CDR3 reads TGTGCCAGCAGTTCACCTAACTATGGCTACACCTTC. It specifies CASSSPNYGYTF.

This clone was counted between two and nine times. The V gene is TRBV4-3, the J gene TRBJ1-3; D is perhaps TRBD1 (5 bases). Trimming removed 0 bases from V and 1 base from J, with 7 bases in between. The CDR3 runs 15 residues. The germline V gene has CDR1 LGHNA and CDR2 YSLEER. CDR3 residues: CASSQERGSGNTIYF. The CDR3 nucleotides are TGCGCCAGCAGCCAAGAAAGGGGATCTGGAAACACCATATATTTT.